The rows below give T cell receptor beta chains drawn from one sample of a study of technical replicates of blood from a few donors. Clones were sequenced by immunoSEQ multiplex PCR, and TCRdb holds only the in-frame ones, with some missing. The sample has around 60,000 clones; 80% to 90% are singletons. The sequenced sample consisted of PBMCs. These receptors were taken from a human donor in good health. Some clones in this sample may be carry-over from other donors' samples. Each CDR3 is given with its conserved first and last residue. D genes are given only for firm matches. Clone size appears in some rows only: once, few, many, or a class for an expanded clone.

J: TRBJ1-5; V: TRBV7-8; D: -; size: -; DNA: TGTGCCAGCAGCGTAGACAGGTTTAGCAATCAGCCCCAGCATTTT; CDR3: CASSVDRFSNQPQHF
J: TRBJ2-7; V: TRBV11-1; D: TRBD2; size: -; DNA: TGTGCCAGCAGCTCGACCACCGGACTAGCGGGTGGATACGAGCAGTACTTC; CDR3: CASSSTTGLAGGYEQYF
J: TRBJ2-5; V: TRBV7-2; D: TRBD2; size: -; DNA: TGTGCCAGCAGCCCGGAGATGAGTCGGGAGGCCCAGTACTTC; CDR3: CASSPEMSREAQYF
J: TRBJ2-2; V: TRBV11-1; D: TRBD1; size: -; DNA: TGTGCCAGCAGCGGCTGGGACAGGGGGCGTCGAAGGAACACCGGGGAGCTGTTTTTT; CDR3: CASSGWDRGRRRNTGELFF
J: TRBJ2-3; V: TRBV5-1; D: TRBD2; size: -; DNA: TGCGCCAGCAGCTCGTTTCCCGGACTAGCGGGAGGGACGGGAGATACGCAGTATTTT; CDR3: CASSSFPGLAGGTGDTQYF
J: TRBJ2-6; V: TRBV6-1; D: -; size: -; DNA: TGTGCCAGCAACGATTGGGGGCCCGGGGCCAACGTCCTGACTTTC; CDR3: CASNDWGPGANVLTF
J: TRBJ2-3; V: TRBV5-1; D: -; size: -; DNA: TGCGCCAGCAGCCCTTACAGAGCCCCAGATACGCAGTATTTT; CDR3: CASSPYRAPDTQYF
J: TRBJ2-1; V: TRBV7-2; D: -; size: -; DNA: TGTGCCAGCAGCTTAGGTGTGACAGGCCACAATGAGCAGTTCTTC; CDR3: CASSLGVTGHNEQFF
J: TRBJ2-5; V: TRBV7-9; D: TRBD2; size: -; DNA: TGTGCCAGCAGCTCGGTGGGCGGGGGAGAGACCCAGTACTTC; CDR3: CASSSVGGGETQYF
J: TRBJ2-5; V: TRBV11-3; D: TRBD2; size: -; DNA: TGTGCCAGCAGCTTAGGTTACGGGCGGGAGCGGGAGACCCAGTACTTC; CDR3: CASSLGYGRERETQYF
J: TRBJ2-1; V: TRBV4-1; D: TRBD2; size: -; DNA: TGCGCCAGCAGCCAAGATCTAGCGCTAGCGGTCTACAATGAGCAGTTCTTC; CDR3: CASSQDLALAVYNEQFF
J: TRBJ2-7; V: TRBV11-1; D: -; size: once; DNA: TGTGCCAGCAGCTTAGGGACACTGGGCTCCTACGAGCAGTACTTC; CDR3: CASSLGTLGSYEQYF
J: TRBJ2-5; V: TRBV5-1; D: -; size: -; DNA: TGCGCCAGCAGCTTTGGGCAGGCCCAAGAGACCCAGTACTTC; CDR3: CASSFGQAQETQYF
J: TRBJ2-2; V: TRBV5-1; D: TRBD1; size: -; DNA: TGCGCCAGCAGCTCACAGGGGGCAGGTACCACCGGGGAGCTGTTTTTT; CDR3: CASSSQGAGTTGELFF
J: TRBJ1-1; V: TRBV4-1; D: -; size: -; DNA: TGCGCCAGCAGCCAAGATGCCGGGCTGACCAGGGGCGCTTTCTTT; CDR3: CASSQDAGLTRGAFF
J: TRBJ2-7; V: TRBV5-4; D: TRBD1; size: -; DNA: TGTGCCAGCAGCTCACGGACAGGGACATACGAGCAGTACTTC; CDR3: CASSSRTGTYEQYF
J: TRBJ2-3; V: TRBV7-9; D: -; size: -; DNA: TGTGCCAGCAGCTTCCGACTCCCCACAGATACGCAGTATTTT; CDR3: CASSFRLPTDTQYF
J: TRBJ1-2; V: TRBV5-4; D: -; size: -; DNA: TGTGCCAGCAGCCTAGACAGGAACTATGGCTACACCTTC; CDR3: CASSLDRNYGYTF
J: TRBJ2-3; V: TRBV25-1; D: TRBD2; size: -; DNA: TGTGCCAGCAGTGAAGGGGGGGTGGATACGCAGTATTTT; CDR3: CASSEGGVDTQYF
J: TRBJ2-2; V: TRBV7-7; D: -; size: few; DNA: TGTGCCAGCAGCTCTAGCGACTGGACCGGGGAGCTGTTTTTT; CDR3: CASSSSDWTGELFF
J: TRBJ2-7; V: TRBV7-9; D: -; size: -; DNA: TGTGCCAGCAGCGCGCAACCTTCTAGAGGGGAGCAGTACTTC; CDR3: CASSAQPSRGEQYF
J: TRBJ2-1; V: TRBV9; D: -; size: few; DNA: TGTGCCAGCACCAATGGAGGGCGGGTCCTCGGGAATGAGCAGTTCTTC; CDR3: CASTNGGRVLGNEQFF
J: TRBJ2-5; V: TRBV7-2; D: -; size: -; DNA: TGTGCCAGCAGCTTAAGTAGCCAGAGACAAGAGACCCAGTACTTC; CDR3: CASSLSSQRQETQYF